Below are 28 T cell receptor beta chains sequenced from a single sample in a study of T cells in Graves' hyperthyroidism and ophthalmopathy. TCR beta CDR3 region amplification was performed from RNA transcripts. When the TCR CDR3 underwent first-round RT-PCR, the HTBI primer set was used. TCRdb reprocessed the multiplex PCR reads with MiXCR, giving one entry per CDR3 protein. This sample yields hundreds of thousands of distinct CDR3 sequences, of which less than 30% are seen a single time; approximately 30% belongs to the top ten. Specimen: blood. The receptors stem from a man in his forties with Graves' hyperthyroidism that later progressed to Graves' ophthalmopathy.

There are many counts of this clonotype. This chain joins TRBV12-5 and TRBJ2-2; 7 nucleotides line up with TRBD2. V was pared by 2 bases and J by 5 bases, with 5 bases of the junction left unmatched. Germline CDR1 and CDR2: LGHNT and FRNRAP. The length of the CDR3 is 15 residues. CDR3 in amino acids: CASGLPAGVTGELFF. CDR3 DNA: TGTGCTAGTGGTTTGCCGGCGGGGGTTACCGGGGAGCTGTTTTTT.

This clonotype was counted only a few times. Because the CDR3 is missing its conserved closing phenylalanine or tryptophan, this is likely a read error. This sequence joins TRBV20-1 and TRBJ2-7, with D tentatively TRBD2 (5 bases). The CDR3 covers 15 residues. Looked up from germline, CDR1 is DFQATT and CDR2 is SNEGSKA (reference sequence). Trimming removed 6 bases at V and 4 bases at J, with 22 bases between. In DNA, the CDR3 is TGCAGTGCCCCGGGAAAAAAGAGCATTACTTACGAGCAGTACCTC. Translation: CSAPGKKSITYEQYL.

In its sample, this clonotype was seen many times. V gene TRBV9 combines with J gene TRBJ1-1; the D gene is possibly TRBD1 (5 bases). Trimming shortened V by 3 bases and J by 2 bases, and 17 bases separated the two germline ends. CDR1 is SGDLS, CDR2 YYNGEE, per germline. CDR3 length: 16 amino acids. Here the CDR3 reads CASSASPDRPNTEAFF. CDR3 bases: TGTGCCAGCAGCGCCTCCCCCGACAGACCCAACACTGAAGCTTTCTTT.

V usage is TRBV12-3 or TRBV12-4 and J usage is TRBJ1-1; D remains unclear. The CDR3 has 16 amino acids. Trimming removed 4 bases at V and 1 base at J, with 16 bases between. This CDR3 reads CASSSTSGLRNTEAFF. CDR3 DNA: TGTGCCAGCAGTTCCACATCAGGACTCCGGAACACTGAAGCTTTCTTT.

This clonotype was seen a handful of times. This may stem from a read error, because a much larger clone lies one nucleotide away. The gene calls are TRBV27 and TRBJ2-7; either TRBD1 or TRBD2 may fit D (5 bases each). The CDR3 totals 14 residues. Trimming removed 4 bases at V and 0 bases at J, with 10 bases between. From germline, CDR1 is MNHEY and CDR2 SMNVEV (reference sequence). The CDR3 DNA reads TGTGCCAGCAGTTATAGGGACGCCTCCTACGAGCAGTACTTC. Translating gives CASSYRDASYEQYF.

The chain employs TRBV20-1 and TRBJ2-7; the D gene could be TRBD1 or TRBD2 (6 bases each). CDR1 is DFQATT, CDR2 SNEGSKA, per germline (reference sequence). Between the trimmed V and J ends, which lost 0 bases and 7 bases, there was a span of 16 bases. The CDR3 sequence is 14 residues long. The CDR3 region has the DNA TGCAGTGCTAGAGATCGTACAGGGAGGAGGGAGCAGTACTTC. Translating it yields CSARDRTGRREQYF.

The V gene is TRBV18, the J gene TRBJ1-1; weak D call: TRBD1 (6 bases). Germline values: CDR1 KGHSH, CDR2 LQKENI. The CDR3 length is 14 residues. V dropped 4 bases and J dropped 1 base, with 10 bases sitting between them. The CDR3: CASSRRGENTEAFF. Written as DNA, the CDR3 is TGTGCCAGCTCACGCAGGGGCGAGAACACTGAAGCTTTCTTT.

The chain uses TRBV5-1 and TRBJ2-4; 8 positions match TRBD2. The CDR3 loop spans 13 amino acids. V shed 0 bases and J 8 bases; nucleotides not matched to a gene: 1. Per the germline V gene, CDR1 is SGHRS and CDR2 is YFSETQ. In DNA form, the CDR3 reads TGCGCCAGCAGCTTGGTTAGCGGGGACATTCAGTACTTC. As protein: CASSLVSGDIQYF.

In its sample, this clonotype was seen many times. This chain joins TRBV6-5 and TRBJ1-3; D is uncertain. The V end lost 2 bases, the J end lost 1 base, and 9 bases lay between the germline ends. Germline V CDR1 and CDR2: MNHEY, SVGAGI. The CDR3 totals 15 residues. The CDR3 reads CASSYGEGSGNTIYF. CDR3 sequence (DNA): TGTGCCAGCAGTTACGGGGAGGGATCTGGAAACACCATATATTTT.

This clonotype was recorded at least ten times. V and J are TRBV28 and TRBJ1-2; TRBD1 matches at 7 bases. The CDR3 length is 14 residues. V dropped 6 bases and J dropped 1; count of bases not matched to a gene: 5. Germline V gene lookup returns CDR1 MDHEN and CDR2 SYDVKM. The CDR3 reads CASRAGTVNYGYTF. The CDR3 coding sequence is TGTGCCAGCAGAGCCGGGACAGTTAACTATGGCTACACCTTC.

This clonotype was recorded at least ten times. CDR3 in DNA: TGCAGCGTTTTCGGGACGGAATCCTACGAGCAGTACTTC. Translated, it gives CSVFGTESYEQYF. The rearrangement joins TRBV29-1 to TRBJ2-7; tentatively, D is TRBD1 or TRBD2 (5 bases each). CDR3 length equals 13 residues. Germline V gene lookup returns CDR1 SQVTM and CDR2 ANQGSEA. V lost 5 bases, J lost 1 base, and 12 bases lay in between.

V and J are TRBV6-2 or TRBV6-3 and TRBJ1-1; unclear D gene. The CDR3 has 14 amino acids. With 2 bases removed from V and 3 bases from J, the gap between germline ends came to 10 bases. Germline CDR1 MNHEY, CDR2 SVGEGT. This CDR3 is CASSYSRGYTEAFF. The DNA of the CDR3 is TGTGCCAGCAGTTACAGCCGGGGTTACACTGAAGCTTTCTTT.

This clonotype was detected ten times or more. The CDR3 DNA is TGTGCCACCGGGGACGGGACTACTGGGGAGACCCAGTACTTC. This gives the protein CATGDGTTGETQYF. This chain uses TRBV24-1 with TRBJ2-5, with 7 bases lining up with TRBD2. With V trimmed by 9 bases and J by 5 bases, 11 bases remained unmatched. Germline V gene sequence: CDR1 KGHDR, CDR2 SFDVKD. The CDR3 has 14 amino acids.

This clonotype was detected many times. The chain carries TRBV12-5 and TRBJ2-5; possibly TRBD1 for D (5 bases). The CDR3 spans 13 residues. The ends were cut back, 4 bases at V and 5 bases at J, with 11 bases in the middle. Germline assignment: CDR1 LGHNT and CDR2 FRNRAP. CDR3 residues: CASGSAGKETQYF. The CDR3 nucleotides are TGTGCTAGTGGTTCGGCAGGGAAGGAGACCCAGTACTTC.

This clonotype was observed at least ten times. V gene TRBV20-1 combines with J gene TRBJ2-7; TRBD1 agrees at 10 bases. The CDR3 sequence is 14 residues long. Germline CDR1 is DFQATT and CDR2 is SNEGSKA (reference sequence). The chain's CDR3 is CSAPTGGASYEQYF. CDR3 sequence (DNA): TGCAGCGCGCCGACAGGGGGCGCGTCCTACGAGCAGTACTTC.

This clonotype was detected many times. DNA of the CDR3: TGCAGCGTTGAAGGGAGGGGGCCCAGTGCTAGCGGAAGGAGCTACGAGCAGTACTTC. Protein: CSVEGRGPSASGRSYEQYF. The chain combines TRBV29-1 with TRBJ2-7; D may be TRBD1 or TRBD2 (7 bases each). V was shortened by 1 base and J by 3 bases, with 28 bases between the two germline ends. The CDR3 length is 19 residues. Germline values: CDR1 SQVTM, CDR2 ANQGSEA.

Ten or more counts support this clonotype. V gene TRBV12-5 combines with J gene TRBJ1-1; D is unresolved. The V gene lost 1 base and the J gene lost 11 bases, with 8 bases spanning the gap. Germline assignment: CDR1 LGHNT and CDR2 FRNRAP. The CDR3 covers 11 residues. CDR3 sequence reads: CASGLEWRAFF. The CDR3, as DNA: TGTGCTAGTGGTTTGGAATGGAGGGCTTTCTTT.

This clonotype was seen ten or more times. The V and J genes are TRBV27 and TRBJ1-6, with 7 bases that match TRBD1. Germline loops: CDR1 MNHEY, CDR2 SMNVEV (reference sequence). The CDR3 is 15 residues long. Germline trimming cut 3 bases from V and 4 bases from J; bases unmatched to any gene: 3. DNA of the CDR3: TGTGCCAGCAGTTTCCAACAGGGGTATAATTCACCCCTCCACTTT. It yields the protein CASSFQQGYNSPLHF.

On this clonotype itself: A read error is possible here, since a much larger clone lies one base away. This sequence joins TRBV5-1 and TRBJ1-1, with D uncertain. The V gene's germline CDR1 is SGHRS and CDR2 YFSETQ. The CDR3 spans 15 residues. With 4 bases removed from V and 5 bases from J, the gap between germline ends came to 18 bases. The CDR3 loop is CASSKNRHTGTEAFF. The CDR3 DNA follows: TGCGCCAGCAGCAAAAATAGACACACGGGGACTGAAGCTTTCTTT.

This clonotype was detected many times. The gene calls are TRBV27 and TRBJ1-3, with D tentatively TRBD1 (6 bases). CDR1 MNHEY and CDR2 SMNVEV come from the germline V gene (reference sequence). This CDR3 spans 14 amino acids. Trimming cost V 6 bases and J 4 bases, with 13 bases left between them. The CDR3 loop is CASRPRTEGNTIYF. CDR3 sequence (DNA): TGTGCCAGCAGACCCAGGACAGAAGGAAACACCATATATTTT.

This clonotype was observed at least ten times. The chain employs TRBV6-2 or TRBV6-3 and TRBJ2-7; D uncertain. V shed 2 bases and J shed 3 bases, with 26 bases lying between them. The V gene's germline CDR1 is MNHEY and CDR2 SVGEGT. The CDR3 has 19 amino acids. CDR3 in DNA: TGTGCCAGCAGTTACCGCCCTCCCTCCATCTCACCCAAGGTCTACGAGCAGTACTTC. This encodes CASSYRPPSISPKVYEQYF.

This clonotype was observed at least ten times. This chain uses TRBV6-5 with TRBJ1-3; maybe TRBD1 (5 bases). The CDR3 is 14 residues long. The germline V gene encodes CDR1 MNHEY and CDR2 SVGAGI. V was trimmed by 9 bases and J by 0 bases, leaving 12 bases between them. The chain's CDR3 is CASKQVSSGNTIYF. In DNA form, the CDR3 reads TGTGCCAGTAAACAGGTGTCCTCTGGAAACACCATATATTTT.

The sample holds many counts of this clonotype. This chain links TRBV7-3 with TRBJ2-3, with TRBD2 matching 7 bases. The CDR3 spans 21 residues. V was pared by 1 base and J by 1 base, with 20 bases of the junction left unmatched. Looked up from germline, CDR1 is SGHTA and CDR2 is FQGTGA. CDR3 nucleotides: TGTGCCAGCAGCTTAAGACCATCCTCGGTGGCGGGAGAGTCGGGCACAGATACGCAGTATTTT. Amino acid sequence: CASSLRPSSVAGESGTDTQYF.

This clonotype was counted between two and nine times. The chain couples TRBV28 to TRBJ1-2, with a weak D call TRBD1 (5 bases). The germline V gene encodes CDR1 MDHEN and CDR2 SYDVKM. V lost 1 base and J lost 3, with 12 bases in between. The CDR3 is made up of 15 amino acids. CDR3 sequence reads: CASSLSGTGDYGYTF. CDR3 coding DNA: TGTGCCAGCAGTTTATCCGGGACGGGGGACTATGGCTACACCTTC.

The chain combines TRBV12-3 or TRBV12-4 with TRBJ2-7, with 13 bases matching TRBD2. The CDR3 consists of 15 residues. V gave up 6 bases and J gave up 2 bases; unmatched junction bases: 4. The CDR3: CASSLLAGGPYEQYF. As DNA, the CDR3 is TGTGCCAGCAGCTTACTAGCGGGAGGGCCCTACGAGCAGTACTTC.

This clonotype was found many times. The chain uses TRBV6-5 and TRBJ1-5; 8 bases agree with TRBD1. V trimming: 4 bases; J trimming: 5 bases; junction bases outside the gene matches: 13. The CDR3 loop spans 17 amino acids. Germline lookup yields CDR1 MNHEY and CDR2 SVGAGI. Written as DNA, the CDR3 is TGTGCCAGCAGTTCAGCCCAAACCAGGGGGCGTTATCAGCCCCAGCATTTT. It specifies CASSSAQTRGRYQPQHF.

The chain carries TRBV6-2 or TRBV6-3 and TRBJ2-5; 7 bases are a match to TRBD1. Germline CDR1 reads MNHEY; CDR2 reads SVGEGT. The CDR3 sequence is 15 residues long. J lost 5 bases, V lost 2 bases, and 8 bases had no gene match. The CDR3 region has the DNA TGTGCCAGCAGTTACCCGGGACAGCTAGTTGAGACCCAGTACTTC. It encodes CASSYPGQLVETQYF.

V usage is TRBV6-1 and J usage is TRBJ1-5; D is undetermined. CDR3 size: 15 residues. Trimming took 3 bases from V and 2 from J, leaving 11 bases between them. Germline CDR1 is MNHNS and CDR2 is SASEGT. The CDR3, as DNA: TGTGCCAGCAGTGACGGGGAGGGCGGCAATCAGCCCCAGCATTTT. Residues: CASSDGEGGNQPQHF.